The 27 T cell receptor beta chains below were found in one sample sequenced in a study of shared clonotypes between healthy human individuals. TCRdb's copy holds only in-frame clones and misses some; the assay was immunoSEQ multiplex PCR. Of around 1.6 million clones in the sample, 95% to 99% were seen once. Sequences were obtained from naive CD4+ T cells sorted from blood. Sample subset: CD45RA+ positively selected. Receptor source: a man in his thirties or forties in good health.

The CDR3 loop is CASNPRTGATQPQHF. Here the CDR3 DNA reads TGTGCCAGCAACCCACGGACAGGGGCGACTCAGCCCCAGCATTTT. The J gene is TRBJ1-5, the V gene TRBV11-3; 9 bases align to TRBD1. The J segment lost 6 bases and the V segment lost 7 bases, leaving 10 bases of the junction unmatched. Germline V gives CDR1 SGHNT, CDR2 YENEEA. This CDR3 is built from 15 residues.

This chain links TRBV18 with TRBJ2-7, with 10 positions matching TRBD2. Germline values: CDR1 KGHSH, CDR2 LQKENI. Losses at the gene ends were 3 bases for V and 5 bases for J; bases not matched to a gene: 7. CDR3 length: 15 residues. CDR3 sequence reads: CASSPKIAGGDEQYF. CDR3 sequence (DNA): TGTGCCAGCTCACCGAAGATAGCGGGAGGTGACGAGCAGTACTTC.

The V and J genes are TRBV27 and TRBJ2-3; 9 nucleotides match TRBD1. The CDR3 length is 14 residues. V lost 9 bases to trimming and J lost 2 bases; unmatched junction nucleotides: 6. The germline V gene encodes CDR1 MNHEY and CDR2 SMNVEV (reference sequence). The CDR3 bases are TGTGCCAGTACCCGGGACAGGGACACAGATACGCAGTATTTT. Encoded protein: CASTRDRDTDTQYF.

The chain links TRBV27 to TRBJ2-6, with D possibly TRBD2 on 5 matching bases. Germline CDR1 is MNHEY and CDR2 is SMNVEV (reference sequence). V lost 0 bases and J lost 0, with 15 bases in between. The CDR3 covers 19 residues. The DNA of the CDR3 is TGTGCCAGCAGTTTATCGTTTCTCAAGGAGGCCTCTGGGGCCAACGTCCTGACTTTC. Protein product: CASSLSFLKEASGANVLTF.

The chain employs TRBV7-8 and TRBJ1-2, with TRBD1 identical over 9 bases. The CDR3 consists of 14 residues. Germline values: CDR1 SGHVS, CDR2 FQNEAQ. V lost 0 bases to trimming and J lost 8 bases; unmatched junction nucleotides: 4. This chain's CDR3 is CASSLAGTGRGYTF. CDR3 bases: TGTGCCAGCAGCTTAGCGGGGACAGGGCGCGGCTACACCTTC.

The rearrangement joins TRBV9 to TRBJ2-7, with D perhaps given as TRBD1 or TRBD2 (6 bases each). CDR3 length: 14 amino acids. The ends were cut back, 6 bases at V and 3 bases at J, with 16 bases in the middle. The germline V gene has CDR1 SGDLS and CDR2 YYNGEE. CDR3 sequence: CASTKGGTNYEQYF. The DNA for the CDR3 is TGTGCCAGCACTAAGGGGGGCACGAACTACGAGCAGTACTTC.

The V call is TRBV7-9, the J call TRBJ2-7; a weak D match, TRBD2 (6 bases). The germline V gene has CDR1 SEHNR and CDR2 FQNEAQ (reference sequence). Trimming removed 6 bases from V and 5 bases from J, with 17 bases in between. The CDR3 totals 14 residues. DNA for the CDR3: TGTGCCAGCAGTTCCGGGACTCTTGACCACGAGCAGTACTTC. Protein: CASSSGTLDHEQYF.

V is TRBV19 and J is TRBJ1-5; tentatively, D is TRBD1 (5 bases). Germline assignment: CDR1 LNHDA and CDR2 SQIVND (reference sequence). Trimming removed 6 bases at V and 0 bases at J, with 15 bases between. The CDR3 has 16 residues. The CDR3 nucleotides read TGTGCCAGTAGGTCAGGGTTTGGTTATAGCAATCAGCCCCAGCATTTT. Amino acid sequence: CASRSGFGYSNQPQHF.

The chain combines TRBV27 with TRBJ1-2, with D maybe TRBD1 (6 bases). V was shortened by 5 bases and J by 2 bases, with 12 bases between the two germline ends. The germline gives CDR1 MNHEY, CDR2 SMNVEV (reference sequence). The CDR3 loop spans 14 amino acids. The CDR3 coding sequence is TGTGCCAGCAGTACACGACAGGTCAACTATGGCTACACCTTC. It codes for CASSTRQVNYGYTF.

This clone has just a few counts. The rearrangement joins TRBV10-1 to TRBJ2-7, with D hard to call. Trimming cost V 3 bases and J 2 bases, with 2 bases left between them. CDR1 is WNHNN and CDR2 is SYGVQD in the germline V gene (reference sequence). This CDR3 is built from 11 residues. The CDR3 spells CASSDAYEQYF. The DNA of the CDR3 is TGCGCCAGCAGTGATGCCTACGAGCAGTACTTC.

This clone was recorded once. The V gene is TRBV27, the J gene TRBJ1-5; no clear D. The V gene lost 3 bases and the J gene lost 4 bases, with 13 bases spanning the gap. Per the germline V gene, CDR1 is MNHEY and CDR2 is SMNVEV (reference sequence). There are 15 residues in the CDR3. CDR3 region: CASSLDRRANQPQHF. CDR3 DNA: TGTGCCAGCAGTTTGGATAGGAGGGCGAATCAGCCCCAGCATTTT.

V usage is TRBV10-3 and J usage is TRBJ2-3, with a tentative D call TRBD2 (6 bases). The V gene lost 6 bases and the J gene lost 0 bases, with 16 bases spanning the gap. The CDR3 totals 16 residues. CDR1 is ENHRY, CDR2 SYGVKD, per germline. CDR3 bases: TGTGCCATCAGCCCCCTGGGGGGAACTAGCACAGATACGCAGTATTTT. Translated: CAISPLGGTSTDTQYF.

This clone was seen once. The V call is TRBV5-1, the J call TRBJ2-2; weak D call: TRBD2 (6 bases). Germline assignment: CDR1 SGHRS and CDR2 YFSETQ. CDR3 length: 15 amino acids. V shed 1 base and J shed 5 bases, with 12 bases lying between them. DNA for the CDR3: TGCGCCAGCAGCTTGTTGCGGGGTCGGACCGGGGAGCTGTTTTTT. It translates to CASSLLRGRTGELFF.

The chain uses TRBV7-2 and TRBJ2-2; D is ambiguous. Germline V gives CDR1 SGHTA, CDR2 FQGNSA. CDR3 size: 17 residues. V was cut by 5 bases and J by 1 base, with 17 bases left in between. CDR3 in amino acids: CASSPTPGRLNTGELFF. The CDR3 DNA sequence: TGTGCCAGCAGCCCGACTCCGGGCCGATTGAACACCGGGGAGCTGTTTTTT. Together with reference TRBV7-2 and TRBJ2-2, the CDR3 gives the full variable domain: GAGVSQSPSNKVTEKGKDVELRCDPISGHTALYWYRQSLGQGLEFLIYFQGNSAPDKSGLPSDRFSAERTGGSVSTLTIQRTQQEDSAVYLCASSPTPGRLNTGELFFGEGSRLTVL.

CDR3: CASSSAGRITGELFF. The CDR3 nucleotides are TGTGCCAGCAGTTCGGCGGGACGTATCACCGGGGAGCTGTTTTTT. The chain employs TRBV27 and TRBJ2-2, with D tentatively TRBD2 (6 bases). Between the trimmed V and J ends, which lost 4 bases and 4 bases, there was a span of 13 bases. CDR1 MNHEY and CDR2 SMNVEV come from the germline V gene (reference sequence). The CDR3 length is 15 residues.

The chain is built from TRBV7-9 and TRBJ2-5; perhaps TRBD2 as D (6 bases). In germline, CDR1 is SEHNR, CDR2 FQNEAQ (reference sequence). Trimming cost V 2 bases and J 4 bases, with 14 bases left between them. This CDR3 region has 15 residues. The CDR3: CASSLPDGGRETQYF. CDR3 DNA sequence: TGTGCCAGCAGCTTACCCGACGGGGGAAGAGAGACCCAGTACTTC.

Comment on this clone: Other DNA sequences in this specimen translate into the identical CDR3. The V call is TRBV27, the J call TRBJ2-7, with D perhaps TRBD1 (6 bases). Germline assignment: CDR1 MNHEY and CDR2 SMNVEV (reference sequence). This CDR3 has 13 amino acids. Trimming stripped 6 bases from V and 1 base from J, with 10 bases between. The CDR3: CASSRQESYEQYF. As DNA, the CDR3 is TGTGCCAGCAGCCGACAGGAATCCTACGAGCAGTACTTC.

This clone was seen just once. The chain combines TRBV6-1 with TRBJ2-7; 7 bases agree with TRBD1. CDR1 is MNHNS, CDR2 SASEGT, per germline. There are 14 residues in the CDR3. The trim removed 4 bases at V and 0 bases at J, leaving 3 bases unmatched. The CDR3 is CASSAGTASYEQYF. CDR3 in DNA: TGTGCCAGCAGTGCGGGGACAGCCTCCTACGAGCAGTACTTC.

This chain joins TRBV7-9 and TRBJ1-5; 8 bases match TRBD1. The CDR3 totals 15 residues. CDR1 SEHNR and CDR2 FQNEAQ come from the germline V gene (reference sequence). V shed 4 bases, J shed 3 bases, and the junction held 5 bases outside the gene matches. The CDR3 coding sequence is TGTGCCAGCAGCTCGACAGGGGCGGACAATCAGCCCCAGCATTTT. Encoded protein: CASSSTGADNQPQHF. Variable domain in full (rest from reference TRBV7-9 and TRBJ1-5): DTGVSQNPRHKITKRGQNVTFRCDPISEHNRLYWYRQTLGQGPEFLTYFQNEAQLEKSRLLSDRFSAERPKGSFSTLEIQRTEQGDSAMYLCASSSTGADNQPQHFGDGTRLSIL.

The chain recombines TRBV18 with TRBJ2-2; 7 bases line up with TRBD1. Germline CDR1 reads KGHSH; CDR2 reads LQKENI. CDR3 length: 15 amino acids. J gave up 6 bases and V 3 bases, and 7 bases lay outside the gene matches. For the CDR3, the DNA is TGTGCCAGCTCACCCGACAGGGAAGACCCCGGGGAGCTGTTTTTT. It specifies CASSPDREDPGELFF.

This clone was observed once. This sequence joins TRBV6-6 and TRBJ2-7; 9 bases agree with TRBD1. The CDR3 spans 16 residues. J was trimmed by 0 bases and V by 7 bases; bases with no gene match: 10. Germline V gene lookup returns CDR1 MNHNY and CDR2 SVGAGI (reference sequence). In nucleotides, the CDR3 is TGTGCCAGCACGGGCCGGGGACAGGGCGCCTCCTACGAGCAGTACTTC. Translation: CASTGRGQGASYEQYF.

This chain joins TRBV19 and TRBJ1-5; no definite D call. The CDR3 extends over 15 amino acids. Germline assignment: CDR1 LNHDA and CDR2 SQIVND (reference sequence). Trimming cost V 5 bases and J 6 bases, with 17 bases left between them. CDR3 sequence reads: CASSQGFRSGQPQHF. The CDR3 DNA reads as TGTGCCAGTAGTCAAGGGTTTCGATCGGGTCAGCCCCAGCATTTT.

The CDR3 DNA is TGTGCCAGCAGTTTCGGACAGACCCTCTCTGGGGCCAACGTCCTGACTTTC. The encoded protein is CASSFGQTLSGANVLTF. The chain carries TRBV28 and TRBJ2-6; D possibly corresponds to TRBD1 (6 bases). Germline assignment: CDR1 MDHEN and CDR2 SYDVKM. Trimming removed 3 bases at V and 0 bases at J, with 12 bases between. There are 17 residues in the CDR3.

The chain recombines TRBV19 with TRBJ1-1, with D perhaps TRBD1 (5 bases). V was shortened by 3 bases and J by 3 bases, with 8 bases between the two germline ends. CDR1 LNHDA and CDR2 SQIVND come from the germline V gene (reference sequence). The CDR3 has 13 amino acids. Here the CDR3 DNA reads TGTGCCAGTAGTATTACGGGGGACACTGAAGCTTTCTTT. Its protein product is CASSITGDTEAFF. The variable domain in full, completed from reference TRBV19 and TRBJ1-1, reads DGGITQSPKYLFRKEGQNVTLSCEQNLNHDAMYWYRQDPGQGLRLIYYSQIVNDFQKGDIAEGYSVSREKKESFPLTVTSAQKNPTAFYLCASSITGDTEAFFGQGTRLTVV.

The chain recombines TRBV5-1 with TRBJ2-6; D call uncertain. CDR1 and CDR2 from the germline V gene are SGHRS and YFSETQ. Deletions cut 0 bases from V and 1 base from J, with 8 bases between. This CDR3 is built from 16 residues. DNA of the CDR3: TGCGCCAGCAGCTTGGAAGTTGGGTCTGGGGCCAACGTCCTGACTTTC. Translated: CASSLEVGSGANVLTF.

V usage is TRBV5-1 and J usage is TRBJ2-6; a weak D match, TRBD2 (5 bases). The CDR3 extends over 18 amino acids. Trimming removed 3 bases at V and 0 bases at J, with 16 bases between. Per the germline V gene, CDR1 is SGHRS and CDR2 is YFSETQ. DNA for the CDR3: TGCGCCAGCAGCTGGAGCGGATCCGCAGCCTCTGGGGCCAACGTCCTGACTTTC. It codes for CASSWSGSAASGANVLTF.

The chain combines TRBV7-2 with TRBJ2-5; D not resolved. The germline gives CDR1 SGHTA, CDR2 FQGNSA. The CDR3 is made up of 13 amino acids. V was clipped by 2 bases and J by 5 bases, with 9 bases between them. For the CDR3, the DNA is TGTGCCAGCAGCTTAAACGGTGGGGAGACCCAGTACTTC. Protein sequence: CASSLNGGETQYF.